This TCR beta chain originates from a study of cytomegalovirus exposure and HLA in healthy donors. 60 Vbeta and 13 Jbeta primers were used in PCR. The data were produced by immunoSEQ multiplex PCR, yet TCRdb's version contains in-frame clones alone and is incomplete. The sample lists roughly 230,000 clones, approximately 78% occurring once. General observations from the study: Presence/absence analyses took donor sequencing depth as roughly uniform. Donors belonging to an Asian-associated ancestry cluster reportedly showed fewer N-insertions in productive TCRs than the roughly 700-donor mean, according to what a later analysis found.

V lost 5 bases to trimming and J lost 1 base, with 14 bases between them. CDR1 and CDR2 (germline): SGHDN, FVKESK. This CDR3 is 15 amino acids long. Comment on this clone: The antigen is undetermined.

This TCR was sampled from a boy under 18 in good health and CMV-seronegative. V gene TRBV14 combines with J gene TRBJ1-1; perhaps TRBD1 as D (6 bases). Sequenced input: PBMCs. The CDR3 loop is CASSTWTDTNTEAFF. Written as DNA, the CDR3 is TGTGCCAGCAGCACCTGGACAGATACGAACACTGAAGCTTTCTTT.